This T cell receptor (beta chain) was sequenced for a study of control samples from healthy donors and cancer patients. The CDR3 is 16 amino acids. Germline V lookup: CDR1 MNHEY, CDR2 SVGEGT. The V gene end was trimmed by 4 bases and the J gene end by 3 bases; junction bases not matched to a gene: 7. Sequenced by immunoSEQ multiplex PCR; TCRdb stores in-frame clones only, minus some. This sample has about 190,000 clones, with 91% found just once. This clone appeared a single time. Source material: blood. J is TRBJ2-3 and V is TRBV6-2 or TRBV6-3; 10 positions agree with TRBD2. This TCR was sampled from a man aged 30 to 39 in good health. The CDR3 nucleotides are TGTGCCAGCAGTTCCCCTAGCGGGGGCCGAACAGATACGCAGTATTTT. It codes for CASSSPSGGRTDTQYF.